A selection of T cell receptor beta chains follows, all from one sample in a study of blood T cell repertoires in COVID-19. Data came from immunoSEQ multiplex PCR; TCRdb stores just in-frame clones and leaves some out. The data contain approximately 140,000 clones, approximately 81% of them singletons. The sequenced material came from PBMCs or T cells enriched from blood (not recorded which). The source is a man aged 40-49 years with acute COVID-19. Both conserved end residues are part of each CDR3. Each record gives: J gene, D gene, V gene, clone size, CDR3 DNA, CDR3 protein. The D gene is left open where the match is weak. Clone size is shown for a subset of rows, as once, few, many or a class of expanded clone.

>TRBJ1-1|.|TRBV28|.
TGTGCCAGCAGTTCGGTGAACACTGAAGCTTTCTTT
CASSSVNTEAFF
>TRBJ2-7|TRBD1|TRBV2|.
TGTGCCAGCAGTGAAGCATGGTCAGGGGGCGCGTGGGAGCAGTACTTC
CASSEAWSGGAWEQYF
>TRBJ2-7|.|TRBV2|.
TGTGCCAGCAGGCAACAGGGTTATCAGTACTTC
CASRQQGYQYF
>TRBJ2-5|.|TRBV6-2/TRBV6-3|once
TGTGCCAGCAGCCGGGGGCTACTATTGGAGACCCAGTACTTC
CASSRGLLLETQYF
>TRBJ1-3|.|TRBV7-9|.
TGTGCCAGCAGCTACCAGGGTGGCTCTGGAAACACCATATATTTT
CASSYQGGSGNTIYF
>TRBJ1-2|TRBD1|TRBV5-1|.
TGCGCCAGCAGCGCCGGGACAGGGGGCGACTATGGCTACACCTTC
CASSAGTGGDYGYTF
>TRBJ1-1|.|TRBV29-1|.
TGCAGCGTGGAGGGTAGGGGCGGGTACACTGAAGCTTTCTTT
CSVEGRGGYTEAFF
>TRBJ2-2|.|TRBV5-5|once
TGTGCCAGCAGCCCCGCGAGATGGGAGGGGGACACCGGGGAGCTGTTTTTT
CASSPARWEGDTGELFF
>TRBJ2-1|TRBD2|TRBV19|.
TGTGCCACTAAATTGGGGGGACTAGCGGTAAATGAGCAGTTCTTC
CATKLGGLAVNEQFF
>TRBJ2-3|TRBD1|TRBV19|.
TGTGCCAGTAATCGGGGACAGGGGGTGACAGATACGCAGTATTTT
CASNRGQGVTDTQYF
>TRBJ2-1|TRBD1|TRBV29-1|.
TGCAGCGTAAGGGGGACAGGAGAGACATACAATGAGCAGTTCTTC
CSVRGTGETYNEQFF
>TRBJ2-2|.|TRBV28|.
TGTGCCAGCACCGGACTAGGGGGGATGAGTCCCGGGGAGCTGTTTTTT
CASTGLGGMSPGELFF
>TRBJ2-3|.|TRBV11-2|.
TGTGCCAGCAGCTTCGAGAGCGATACGCAGTATTTT
CASSFESDTQYF
>TRBJ2-7|TRBD2|TRBV28|.
TGTGCCAGCAGTTTGGGGACTACTTACGAGCAGTACTTC
CASSLGTTYEQYF
>TRBJ1-4|.|TRBV4-1|.
TGCGCCAGCAGCCAAGGACCAGGGCTGGGGGAAAAACTGTTTTTT
CASSQGPGLGEKLFF
>TRBJ2-5|TRBD1|TRBV5-4|once
TGTGCCAGCAGCCCGGGACAGGGGCAAGAGACCCAGTACTTC
CASSPGQGQETQYF
>TRBJ2-1|TRBD2|TRBV7-9|.
TGTGCCAGCAGCCCCCCTCGGACTAGCGGTAACAATGAGCAGTTCTTC
CASSPPRTSGNNEQFF
>TRBJ1-3|TRBD1|TRBV18|.
TGTGCCAGCTCCCCCGGACAGGAAAACACCATATATTTT
CASSPGQENTIYF
>TRBJ2-1|TRBD2|TRBV4-3|.
TGCGCCAGCAGGAAAACGGGGGGCAATGAGCAGTTCTTC
CASRKTGGNEQFF
>TRBJ2-2|.|TRBV2|few
TGTGCCAGCAGTGTCGGGGGGCGCGACACCGGGGAGCTGTTTTTT
CASSVGGRDTGELFF
>TRBJ2-3|.|TRBV28|.
TGTGCCATCTCCCTAGTGGACAGAAGCACAGATACGCAGTATTTT
CAISLVDRSTDTQYF
>TRBJ2-1|.|TRBV5-1|.
TGCGCCAGCAGCCTCGGGTATAGCTCCTACAATGAGCAGTTCTTC
CASSLGYSSYNEQFF
>TRBJ2-1|.|TRBV7-8|.
TGTGCCAGCAGCGTCTCGTCCCACAATGAGCAGTTCTTC
CASSVSSHNEQFF
>TRBJ2-2|.|TRBV28|.
TGTGCCAGCAGGGCGGACAGTAACTACGCTAACACCGGGGAGCTGTTTTTT
CASRADSNYANTGELFF
>TRBJ2-5|.|TRBV9|.
TGTGCCAGCAGCGTAGACGGAGGCGAGACCCAGTACTTC
CASSVDGGETQYF
>TRBJ2-5|.|TRBV11-2|once
TGTGCCAGCAGCTTACGGGGTGGGGAAACCCAAGAGACCCAGTACTTC
CASSLRGGETQETQYF
>TRBJ2-3|TRBD2|TRBV2|.
TGTGCCAGCAAGACTAGCGGGGGCCCTAGCACAGATACGCAGTATTTT
CASKTSGGPSTDTQYF
>TRBJ2-1|TRBD1|TRBV5-4|.
TGTGCCAGCACCACCGGGACAGGGGTTTACAATGAGCAGTTCTTC
CASTTGTGVYNEQFF
>TRBJ1-3|.|TRBV7-2|.
TGTGCCAGCAGCCTCGCCTCCGGGGGGAACACCATATATTTT
CASSLASGGNTIYF
>TRBJ2-7|.|TRBV7-5|.
TGTGCCAGAAGCTTCAGGGTTTACGAGCAGTACTTC
CARSFRVYEQYF
>TRBJ2-6|.|TRBV7-8|.
TGTGCCAGCAGGAACGGTACGGGTCTGATATCTGGGGCCAACGTCCTGACTTTC
CASRNGTGLISGANVLTF
>TRBJ2-7|TRBD2|TRBV7-2|.
TGTGCCAGCAGGCCCGGACTAGCGGGGTCGGAGCAGTACTTC
CASRPGLAGSEQYF
>TRBJ1-2|.|TRBV6-6|.
TGTGCCAGCAGTTACTCGGGGGAGGGGATCTATGGCTACACCTTC
CASSYSGEGIYGYTF
>TRBJ1-4|.|TRBV3-1/TRBV3-2|.
TGTGCCAGCAGCCAAGACAGGGAACCCGTTTTT
CASSQDREPVF
>TRBJ1-5|.|TRBV30|.
TGTGCCTGGAGTGTTCAATTCGAAGAGCAGCCCCAGCATTTT
CAWSVQFEEQPQHF
>TRBJ1-3|.|TRBV30|.
TGTGCCTCTCAACCCACAGGGAACTTTGGAAACACCATATATTTT
CASQPTGNFGNTIYF
>TRBJ1-3|.|TRBV18|.
TGTGCCAGCTCACCATTTGGGCAAGGAGGAGACACCATATATTTT
CASSPFGQGGDTIYF
>TRBJ2-7|.|TRBV29-1|.
TGCAGCGTTGAATTGGCGGGGATAGACTACGAGCAGTACTTC
CSVELAGIDYEQYF
>TRBJ1-6|.|TRBV5-5|.
TGTGCCAGCAGCTTGGTTTTCTCCACTTCCACCGGTTCACCCCTCCACTTT
CASSLVFSTSTGSPLHF
>TRBJ2-7|.|TRBV6-5|.
TGTGCCAGCAGTTACGGAGTCTCCTACGAGCAGTACTTC
CASSYGVSYEQYF
>TRBJ2-1|TRBD2|TRBV19|.
TGTGCCAGTAGTGCGGGGGTGATAGCGGGAGGGATCAATGAGCAGTTCTTC
CASSAGVIAGGINEQFF
>TRBJ2-1|.|TRBV9|.
TGTGCCAGCAGCGTAGAGTCGAGCTCCTACAATGAGCAGTTCTTC
CASSVESSSYNEQFF
>TRBJ2-6|.|TRBV9|.
TGTGCCAGCAGCGGAGATAGATCGGTAGTTTCGGGGGCCAACGTCCTGACTTTC
CASSGDRSVVSGANVLTF
>TRBJ1-6|.|TRBV4-1|many
TGCGCCAGCAGCCAAGATAGACAACCCAATTCACCCCTCCACTTT
CASSQDRQPNSPLHF
>TRBJ2-1|TRBD1|TRBV6-5|.
TGTGCCAGCAGTCCAGACAGGGGGCGCAACAATGAGCAGTTCTTC
CASSPDRGRNNEQFF
>TRBJ2-1|TRBD2|TRBV11-2|.
TGTGCCAGCAGCTTAACCCTGGGGACTAGCGGGTGGGGAGGTGAGCAGTTCTTC
CASSLTLGTSGWGGEQFF
>TRBJ2-3|TRBD1|TRBV2|.
TGTGCCAGCAGTGAAGTGGGACAGGGGGCAGATACGCAGTATTTT
CASSEVGQGADTQYF
>TRBJ1-2|TRBD1|TRBV11-2|.
TGTGCCAGCAGCAAGACAGGGGGCGGCTACACCTTC
CASSKTGGGYTF
>TRBJ2-3|.|TRBV7-8|.
TGTGCCAGCAGCTTAGGGGCCGGGACAATGACAGATACGCAGTATTTT
CASSLGAGTMTDTQYF
>TRBJ2-1|.|TRBV7-9|.
TGTGCCAGCAGCCCACAAGGAGACAATGAGCAGTTCTTC
CASSPQGDNEQFF